This TCR beta chain was captured in a study of T cell responses to AZD1222 COVID-19 vaccine (dated by TCRdb to about 2021). For the study in its entirety: Because spike-specific TCR depth and breadth did not differ between the two schedules, AZD1222 recipients who got a second dose at roughly 4 weeks were pooled with those who got a second dose at roughly 12 weeks. A total of 240 or so trial participants underwent TCR sequencing, of whom 200 to 220 had received two doses of AZD1222 and approximately 25 had received two doses of the MenACWY control vaccine. Trial participants were enrolled into age subgroups of 18-55, 56-69 and 70-plus years, which contained approximately 150, 28 and 58 TCR-sequenced participants, respectively.

The time point label on this specimen signifies: baseline before first vaccination. Vaccinee samples were obtained from the UK trials COV001 and COV002, which included a single-blind randomized controlled phase 2/3 trial of AZD1222 (ChAdOx1 nCoV-19) in healthy adults. For TCRbeta chain sequencing, PBMC samples from trial participants were taken at day 0 and at day 28 after the second dose. On the study overall, not on this receptor specifically: Reportedly, almost half of the unique spike-specific TCRs recognized epitopes lying outside the regions that are mutated in the B.1.351 and B.1.1.7 variants. The 56-69-year group was small, and its depth increase did not reach significance, likely because of low power. Most participants were white British and females outnumbered males, and the authors suggested that clonal diversity may have been underestimated. The whole spike protein was spanned by vaccine-associated CD4 TCRs, and dominant responses were seen in regions 160-218 and 743-854. Conclusions about previously exposed vaccinees were limited because only a handful of AZD1222 recipients were SARS-CoV-2 seropositive at baseline. Because no day 14 peak-response samples were available, repertoires were characterized only after the peak T cell response. After two AZD1222 doses, spike-specific TCR breadth and depth were significantly higher than at day 0 and than in MenACWY recipients.

From cysteine to phenylalanine, the CDR3 is 15 amino acids long. Of the read, only the CDR3 DNA is kept; its 45 bases are in frame from base 1. Germline trimming amounts to 6 bases on V and 0 bases on J, with 7 as the count of junction bases outside the gene matches. Sequences MNHEY (CDR1) and SMNVEV (CDR2) are obtained from the germline V gene (reference sequence). As regards this clone: It lacks a known antigen. Base qualities are not provided; no much larger clone lies one nucleotide away.

The CDR3 regions of human TCRbeta chains were subjected to immunosequencing. Per the original workflow: TCRs in the repertoires were compared against a reference library of SARS-CoV-2-specific TCRs that had been generated with the MIRA antigen-specificity platform. Breadth was defined as the fraction of unique TCRs that were SARS-CoV-2-associated, and depth was defined as the fraction of total T cells that were SARS-CoV-2-associated. Using the MIRA data, each spike-specific TCR was assigned both to the spike region to which the TCR was reactive and to a CD4 or CD8 class. Log10-transformed breadth and depth values were compared by one-way ANOVA with Sidak's multiple comparisons tests. What TCRdb holds here is the immuneACCESS table cut down to in-frame rearrangements. Part of the clones is not present; checked against another copy, under half of the missing clones reflect an unresolved V gene, and the others are unexplained. V, J and clone size are those of that table, while D and trimming were read from the DNA. Here the sample has around 120,000 clones; about 85% occur a single time. The top ten constitute about 6.2% of the sample.

This sample comprised peripheral blood, obtained on day 0 of AZD1222 vaccination. The sequence came from an adult in good health. The chain is encoded by TRBV27 joined to TRBJ1-1; TRBD1 lines up with 7 middle nucleotides. The CDR3 sequence is CASSPRGGLNTEAFF. The base sequence is TGTGCCAGCAGCCCCAGGGGGGGGCTGAACACTGAAGCTTTCTTT.